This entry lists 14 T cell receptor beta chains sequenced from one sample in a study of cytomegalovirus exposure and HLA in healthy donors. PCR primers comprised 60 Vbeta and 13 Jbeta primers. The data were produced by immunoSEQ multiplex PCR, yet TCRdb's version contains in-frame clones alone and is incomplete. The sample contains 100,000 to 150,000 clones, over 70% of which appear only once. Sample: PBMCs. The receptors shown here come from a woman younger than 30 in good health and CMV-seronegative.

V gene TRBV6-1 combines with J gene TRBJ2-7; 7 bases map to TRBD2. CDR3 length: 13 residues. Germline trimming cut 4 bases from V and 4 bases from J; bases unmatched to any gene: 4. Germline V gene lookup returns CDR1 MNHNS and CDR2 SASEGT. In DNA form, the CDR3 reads TGTGCCAGCAGTGTAGCGGGCGGGTACGAGCAGTACTTC. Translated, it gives CASSVAGGYEQYF.

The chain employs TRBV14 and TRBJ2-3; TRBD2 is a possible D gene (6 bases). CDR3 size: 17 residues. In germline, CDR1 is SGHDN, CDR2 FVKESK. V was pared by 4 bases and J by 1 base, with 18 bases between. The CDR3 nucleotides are TGTGCCAGCAGCCCACTCACGCGGGCTAGCGGCACAGATACGCAGTATTTT. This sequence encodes CASSPLTRASGTDTQYF.

DNA of the CDR3: TGCAGTGCTAGAGCTGAGACTGAAGCTTTCTTT. This gives the protein CSARAETEAFF. The rearrangement joins TRBV20-1 to TRBJ1-1; no definite D call. Per the germline V gene, CDR1 is DFQATT and CDR2 is SNEGSKA (reference sequence). V lost 1 base, J lost 5 bases, and 5 bases lay in between. This CDR3 spans 11 amino acids.

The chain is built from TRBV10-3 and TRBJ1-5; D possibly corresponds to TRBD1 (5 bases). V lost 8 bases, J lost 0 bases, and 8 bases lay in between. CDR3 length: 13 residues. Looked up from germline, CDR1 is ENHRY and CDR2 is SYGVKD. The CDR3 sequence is CAIGGDSNQPQHF. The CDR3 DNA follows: TGTGCCATCGGGGGGGATAGCAATCAGCCCCAGCATTTT.

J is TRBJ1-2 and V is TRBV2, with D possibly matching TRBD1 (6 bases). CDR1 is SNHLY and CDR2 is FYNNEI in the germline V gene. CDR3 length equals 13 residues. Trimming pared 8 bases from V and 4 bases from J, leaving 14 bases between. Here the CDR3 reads CASEQGRIYGYTF. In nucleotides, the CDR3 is TGTGCCAGCGAACAGGGCAGGATCTATGGCTACACCTTC.

CDR3 sequence: CASSVGGQTEAFF. For the CDR3, the DNA is TGCGCCAGCAGTGTCGGGGGGCAAACTGAAGCTTTCTTT. The chain carries TRBV10-2 and TRBJ1-1, with D perhaps matching TRBD1 (6 bases). Germline CDR1 WSHSY, CDR2 SAAADI. This CDR3 spans 13 amino acids. V lost 4 bases and J 5 bases, leaving 11 bases between the germline ends.

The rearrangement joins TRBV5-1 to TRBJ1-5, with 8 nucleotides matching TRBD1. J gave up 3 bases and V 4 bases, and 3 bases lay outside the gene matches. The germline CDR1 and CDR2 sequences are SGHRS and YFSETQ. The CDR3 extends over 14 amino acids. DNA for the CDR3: TGCGCCAGCAGCGAACAGGGGGACAATCAGCCCCAGCATTTT. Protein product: CASSEQGDNQPQHF.

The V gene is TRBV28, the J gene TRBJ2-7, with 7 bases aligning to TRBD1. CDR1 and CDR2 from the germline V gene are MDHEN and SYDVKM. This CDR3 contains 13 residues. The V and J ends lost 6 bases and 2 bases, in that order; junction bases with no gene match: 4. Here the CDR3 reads CASRLGQPYEQYF. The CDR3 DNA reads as TGTGCCAGCAGATTGGGACAGCCCTACGAGCAGTACTTC.

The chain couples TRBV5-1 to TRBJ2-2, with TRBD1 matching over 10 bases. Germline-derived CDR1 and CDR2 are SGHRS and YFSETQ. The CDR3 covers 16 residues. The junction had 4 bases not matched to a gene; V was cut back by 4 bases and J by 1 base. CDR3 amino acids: CASSPGQGLNTGELFF. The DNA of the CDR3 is TGCGCCAGCAGCCCGGGACAGGGGTTGAACACCGGGGAGCTGTTTTTT. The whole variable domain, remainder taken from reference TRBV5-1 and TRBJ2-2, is KAGVTQTPRYLIKTRGQQVTLSCSPISGHRSVSWYQQTPGQGLQFLFEYFSETQRNKGNFPGRFSGRQFSNSRSEMNVSTLELGDSALYLCASSPGQGLNTGELFFGEGSRLTVL.

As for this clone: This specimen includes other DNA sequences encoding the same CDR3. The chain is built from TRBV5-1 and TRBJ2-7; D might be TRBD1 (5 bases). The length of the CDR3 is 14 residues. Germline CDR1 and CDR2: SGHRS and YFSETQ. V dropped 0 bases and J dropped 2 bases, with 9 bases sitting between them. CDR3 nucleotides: TGCGCCAGCAGCTTGGAAACAGGTACCTACGAGCAGTACTTC. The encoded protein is CASSLETGTYEQYF.

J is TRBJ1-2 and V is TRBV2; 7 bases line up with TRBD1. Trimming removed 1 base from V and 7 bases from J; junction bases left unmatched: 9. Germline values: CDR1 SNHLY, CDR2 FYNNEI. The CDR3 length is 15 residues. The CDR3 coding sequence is TGTGCCAGCAGTGAAGGTCTAGGGGGCGCCTTTGGCTACACCTTC. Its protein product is CASSEGLGGAFGYTF.

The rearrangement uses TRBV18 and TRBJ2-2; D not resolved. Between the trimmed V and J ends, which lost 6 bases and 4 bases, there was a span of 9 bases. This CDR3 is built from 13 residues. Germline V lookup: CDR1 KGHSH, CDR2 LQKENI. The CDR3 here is CASSPAPTGELFF. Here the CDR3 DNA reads TGTGCCAGCTCCCCAGCGCCCACCGGGGAGCTGTTTTTT.

CDR3 amino acids: CSVKLAGSYNEQFF. In DNA form, the CDR3 reads TGCAGCGTGAAACTAGCGGGATCCTACAATGAGCAGTTCTTC. The chain combines TRBV29-1 with TRBJ2-7; TRBD2 matches at 10 bases. The J call is in doubt because the DNA end fits TRBJ2-1 better. In germline, CDR1 is SQVTM, CDR2 ANQGSEA. This CDR3 contains 14 residues.

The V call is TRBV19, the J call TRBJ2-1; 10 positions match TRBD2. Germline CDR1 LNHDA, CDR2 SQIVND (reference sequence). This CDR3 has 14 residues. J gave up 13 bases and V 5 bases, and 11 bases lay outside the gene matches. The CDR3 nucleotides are TGTGCCAGTAGTGGACTAGCGGCCGGCCCTAGCCAGTTCTTC. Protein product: CASSGLAAGPSQFF.